This T cell receptor beta chain derives from a study of a mutant IDH1 vaccine in newly diagnosed glioma. Study summary: Vaccination began 4-6 weeks post radiotherapy alone, or with temozolomide cycles. There were roughly 62% males and roughly 38% females among treated patients, whose mean age was about 38 years.

Specified time point: week 11, during vaccination. Doses consisted of 300 ug of mutant IDH1 20-mer peptide each, paired with topical imiquimod. The method was immunoSEQ multiplex PCR; TCRdb's version includes in-frame clones alone and lacks a portion of them. The sample yields some 33,000 clones, roughly 78% seen once. As concerns this clone: Its antigen is currently unknown.

The receptor comes from a man aged 25 to 45 with glioma. The starting material was PBMCs, obtained from a glioma patient whose treatment included an IDH1 peptide vaccine.

CDR3 loop: CATSKGGARRTEAFF. DNA of the CDR3: TGTGCCACCTCTAAAGGGGGGGCGCGGAGGACTGAAGCTTTCTTT. The genes are TRBV15 and TRBJ1-1; D possibly corresponds to TRBD1 (6 bases). The germline V gene encodes CDR1 LNHNV and CDR2 YYDKDF (reference sequence). The CDR3 runs 15 residues. The V end lost 8 bases, the J end lost 5 bases, and 21 bases lay between the germline ends.